This section outlines one T cell receptor (beta chain) sequence together with its context. J was trimmed by 7 bases and V by 2 bases; bases with no gene match: 5. The CDR3 contains 16 residues. Germline values: CDR1 MNHEY, CDR2 SVGEGT. This sample was included in a study of blood T cell repertoires in COVID-19. Whole-study context: Samples came from the United States, Italy and Spain, spanning acute and convalescent COVID-19. T cells, B-cell-depleted T cells, or PBMCs provided the cDNA or gDNA that served as material.

As originally analysed: Cell counts per sample came from amplifying reference gene primers. Assay used: immunoSEQ multiplex PCR; TCRdb lists only in-frame clones, some missing. Clone size and the V and J calls come from that table; the DNA yielded D and trimming. The data show around 190,000 clones, 75% to 90% seen once. The sequence was collected from a man aged 55 to 70 with acute or convalescent COVID-19. The gene calls are TRBV6-2 or TRBV6-3 and TRBJ1-6, with 10 bases identical to TRBD1. The sequenced sample was peripheral blood. The CDR3 DNA follows: TGTGCCAGCAGTTACGGGACAGGGGTCACAAATTCACCCCTCCACTTT. Translating it yields CASSYGTGVTNSPLHF.